These 28 T cell receptor beta chains were all obtained from the same sample, sequenced in a study of T-cell reconstitution after alpha-beta-depleted transplantation in children. A library of TCRbeta sequences, prepared with unique molecular identifiers, was generated. Via MiXCR, TCRdb re-called the PCR reads, giving one row per CDR3 protein. The repertoire holds some 250,000 distinct CDR3 sequences, with around 12% as singletons. The sequencing used PBMCs from the stem cell graft donor, collected from the stem cell graft. The receptors shown here come from a human donor who donated a stem cell graft to a child with acute lymphoblastic leukemia.

DNA for the CDR3: TGCAGTGCTAGCCTTGTGTCGGGCAATCAGCCCCAGCATTTT. This sequence encodes CSASLVSGNQPQHF. The chain couples TRBV20-1 to TRBJ1-5, with D hard to call. Trimming removed 3 bases at V and 2 bases at J, with 11 bases between. This CDR3 region has 14 residues. Germline lookup yields CDR1 DFQATT and CDR2 SNEGSKA (reference sequence).

Details on this clonotype: A read error may be the cause here, since a much bigger clone is one base away. CDR3 in amino acids: CASSPSEDAEAFF. The CDR3, as DNA: TGTGCCAGCAGCCCCTCCGAGGACGCTGAAGCTTTCTTT. This chain joins TRBV7-9 and TRBJ1-1, with D uncertain. The germline V gene has CDR1 SEHNR and CDR2 FQNEAQ (reference sequence). The ends were cut back, 5 bases at V and 6 bases at J, with 13 bases in the middle. The CDR3 is made up of 13 amino acids.

This clonotype was counted many times. V usage is TRBV14 and J usage is TRBJ2-3; D gene ambiguous. The CDR3 length is 14 residues. Germline V lookup: CDR1 SGHDN, CDR2 FVKESK. V dropped 1 base and J dropped 6 bases, with 11 bases sitting between them. CDR3 in amino acids: CASSQGGRRDTQYF. The CDR3 DNA follows: TGTGCCAGCAGCCAAGGAGGAAGACGGGATACGCAGTATTTT.

This clonotype occurred many times. The genes are TRBV3-1 and TRBJ2-5; no clear D gene. CDR3 length: 15 amino acids. Germline CDR1 is LGHDT and CDR2 is YNNKEL (reference sequence). The ends were cut back, 1 base at V and 0 bases at J, with 9 bases in the middle. The CDR3 coding sequence is TGTGCCAGCAGCCAAGTAAAGGCATACCAAGAGACCCAGTACTTC. This codes for CASSQVKAYQETQYF.

This clonotype was counted between two and nine times. V gene TRBV24-1 combines with J gene TRBJ2-4, with 9 bases fitting TRBD1. The germline V gene encodes CDR1 KGHDR and CDR2 SFDVKD. The CDR3 consists of 15 residues. V dropped 9 bases and J dropped 2; count of bases not matched to a gene: 7. Here the CDR3 reads CATSGQGMTKNIQYF. CDR3 DNA: TGTGCCACCTCGGGACAGGGAATGACCAAAAACATTCAGTACTTC.

The chain has TRBV30 and TRBJ1-5; tentative D call: TRBD1 (5 bases). Germline CDR1 is GTSNPN and CDR2 is SVGIG (reference sequence). The CDR3 loop spans 15 amino acids. Trimming stripped 2 bases from V and 6 bases from J, with 17 bases between. Here the CDR3 DNA reads TGTGCCTGGAGTATATCGGGGCCAGCCGGTCAGCCCCAGCATTTT. It is translated as CAWSISGPAGQPQHF. Full variable domain (rest looked up from reference TRBV30 and TRBJ1-5): SQTIHQWPATLVQPVGSPLSLECTVEGTSNPNLYWYRQAAGRGLQLLFYSVGIGQISSEVPQNLSASRPQDRQFILSSKKLLLSDSGFYLCAWSISGPAGQPQHFGDGTRLSIL.

This clonotype was seen at least ten times. This sequence joins TRBV5-4 and TRBJ2-3, with D perhaps TRBD2 (6 bases). CDR3 length: 14 residues. Looked up from germline, CDR1 is SGHNT and CDR2 is YYREEE (reference sequence). Between the trimmed V and J ends, which lost 5 bases and 4 bases, there was a span of 14 bases. The CDR3 reads CASRGAPGADTQYF. The CDR3 DNA is TGTGCCAGCAGAGGGGCCCCGGGGGCAGATACGCAGTATTTT. The full variable domain, with the rest looked up from reference TRBV5-4 and TRBJ2-3, is ETGVTQSPTHLIKTRGQQVTLRCSSQSGHNTVSWYQQALGQGPQFIFQYYREEENGRGNFPPRFSGLQFPNYSSELNVNALELDDSALYLCASRGAPGADTQYFGPGTRLTVL.

Comment on this clonotype: With a much larger clone just one base away, this may be a read error. The chain links TRBV3-1 to TRBJ2-3; D unclear. The V gene's germline CDR1 is LGHDT and CDR2 YNNKEL (reference sequence). The CDR3 loop spans 15 amino acids. Deletions cut 8 bases from V and 1 base from J, with 16 bases between. Here the CDR3 DNA reads TGTGCCAGCTGCCCCTCACCGGACGGCACAGATACGCAGTATTTT. This translates into CASCPSPDGTDTQYF.

This clonotype was counted at least ten times. The chain's CDR3 is CSARAGGEPQHF. The CDR3 nucleotides read TGCAGTGCTAGAGCAGGGGGCGAGCCCCAGCATTTT. This rearrangement joins TRBV20-1 to TRBJ1-5, with TRBD1 matching over 8 bases. The CDR3 has 12 residues. The V and J ends lost 1 base and 8 bases, in that order; junction bases with no gene match: 1. The germline V gene has CDR1 DFQATT and CDR2 SNEGSKA (reference sequence).

This clonotype was found many times. The chain is built from TRBV29-1 and TRBJ2-4; 10 nucleotides align to TRBD1. This CDR3 region has 16 residues. CDR1 is SQVTM and CDR2 is ANQGSEA in the germline V gene. With V trimmed by 7 bases and J by 5 bases, 14 bases remained unmatched. The CDR3 is CSATGTGAKIQNIQYF. CDR3 nucleotide sequence: TGCAGCGCAACCGGGACAGGGGCGAAAATACAAAACATTCAGTACTTC.

This clonotype was found many times. The chain recombines TRBV5-1 with TRBJ1-1, with D perhaps TRBD1 (6 bases). CDR3 size: 14 residues. Germline loops: CDR1 SGHRS, CDR2 YFSETQ. Trimming removed 4 bases at V and 5 bases at J, with 15 bases between. The CDR3 reads CASSGYSGVTEAFF. In nucleotides, the CDR3 is TGCGCCAGCAGCGGCTACTCAGGGGTAACTGAAGCTTTCTTT.

At least ten counts were recorded for this clonotype. This sequence joins TRBV11-2 and TRBJ2-5; 7 positions match TRBD2. The V gene's germline CDR1 is SGHAT and CDR2 FQNNGV. This CDR3 spans 13 amino acids. The V gene end was trimmed by 5 bases and the J gene end by 3 bases; junction bases not matched to a gene: 3. The DNA of the CDR3 is TGTGCCAGCAGCAATGGACTAGAAGAGACCCAGTACTTC. Translated: CASSNGLEETQYF.

This clonotype has a single count. The chain recombines TRBV14 with TRBJ2-7; no reliable D call. Trimming took off 3 bases at V and 0 bases at J, with 6 bases between the two ends. CDR3 size: 13 residues. Germline values: CDR1 SGHDN, CDR2 FVKESK. The CDR3 reads CASSQVNSYEQYF. The CDR3 DNA follows: TGTGCCAGCAGCCAGGTCAACTCCTACGAGCAGTACTTC.

This clonotype was counted at least ten times. DNA for the CDR3: TGTGCCACCAGTGGAGCAGGGCCCACAGATACGCAGTATTTT. Protein: CATSGAGPTDTQYF. The chain carries TRBV24-1 and TRBJ2-3; tentative D call: TRBD1 (5 bases). V was shortened by 5 bases and J by 2 bases, with 10 bases between the two germline ends. CDR3 length: 14 residues. Per the germline V gene, CDR1 is KGHDR and CDR2 is SFDVKD.

This clonotype was counted at least ten times. In DNA, the CDR3 is TGTGCCACCAGCAACGGCTACACCTTC. Translating it yields CATSNGYTF. J is TRBJ1-2 and V is TRBV15; unclear D gene. V was cut by 4 bases and J by 8 bases, with 2 bases left in between. CDR1 is LNHNV, CDR2 YYDKDF, per germline (reference sequence). The CDR3 sequence is 9 residues long.

CDR3 nucleotide sequence: TGTGCCAGCAGCGTAGAGGTAGCGGGGGGGCAAGATACGCAGTATTTT. This codes for CASSVEVAGGQDTQYF. J is TRBJ2-3 and V is TRBV9, with 11 bases identical to TRBD2. V shed 0 bases, J shed 5 bases, and the junction held 5 bases outside the gene matches. Germline loops: CDR1 SGDLS, CDR2 YYNGEE. There are 16 residues in the CDR3.

This clonotype was observed at least ten times. V and J are TRBV18 and TRBJ1-2; D unclear. The V gene's germline CDR1 is KGHSH and CDR2 LQKENI. This CDR3 is 13 amino acids long. The V gene lost 1 base and the J gene lost 8 bases, with 11 bases spanning the gap. CDR3 sequence reads: CASSPQGLEGYTF. In nucleotides, the CDR3 is TGTGCCAGCTCACCACAGGGTCTGGAGGGCTACACCTTC.

This clonotype was detected ten times or more. The chain employs TRBV18 and TRBJ1-4; the D is unclear. This CDR3 is built from 12 residues. V lost 0 bases and J lost 8, with 4 bases in between. CDR1 is KGHSH and CDR2 is LQKENI in the germline V gene. CDR3 region: CASSPPGEKLFF. The CDR3 nucleotides are TGTGCCAGCTCACCACCGGGGGAAAAACTGTTTTTT. Looking up the rest from reference TRBV18 and TRBJ1-4 gives the full variable domain: NAGVMQNPRHLVRRRGQEARLRCSPMKGHSHVYWYRQLPEEGLKFMVYLQKENIIDESGMPKERFSAEFPKEGPSILRIQQVVRGDSAAYFCASSPPGEKLFFGSGTQLSVL.

The table lists this clonotype with many counts. The chain carries TRBV5-1 and TRBJ2-1, with 7 bases aligning to TRBD2. This CDR3 comprises 16 residues. Per the germline V gene, CDR1 is SGHRS and CDR2 is YFSETQ. The ends lost 0 bases at V and 4 bases at J; junction bases unmatched: 7. CDR3 protein: CASSLARTSPYNEQFF. The CDR3 nucleotides are TGCGCCAGCAGCTTGGCAAGGACTAGTCCTTACAATGAGCAGTTCTTC.

There are many counts of this clonotype. The V and J genes are TRBV12-3 or TRBV12-4 and TRBJ1-1, with D unresolved. The V gene lost 7 bases and the J gene lost 4 bases, with 7 bases spanning the gap. The CDR3 sequence is 11 residues long. The DNA for the CDR3 is TGTGCCAGCATCGAGGGCACTGAAGCTTTCTTT. Amino acids: CASIEGTEAFF.

This clonotype was observed many times. The chain joins TRBV7-2 to TRBJ1-6, with D unclear. The germline V gene has CDR1 SGHTA and CDR2 FQGNSA. The CDR3 length is 15 residues. Trimming stripped 5 bases from V and 9 bases from J, with 17 bases between. The CDR3 nucleotides are TGTGCCAGCAGCCTCCTTGGAGGAACTACTTCACCCCTCCACTTT. As protein: CASSLLGGTTSPLHF.

This clonotype was seen many times. The chain recombines TRBV20-1 with TRBJ1-2; D is uncertain. The CDR3 covers 13 residues. Trimming took off 5 bases at V and 2 bases at J, with 12 bases between the two ends. From germline, CDR1 is DFQATT and CDR2 SNEGSKA (reference sequence). The CDR3 sequence is CSALIQPNYGYTF. The CDR3 DNA reads as TGCAGTGCTTTGATACAGCCAAACTATGGCTACACCTTC.

CDR3 bases: TGTGCCAGCAGCCAAGCCGGGACAGGGGGCTATCAGCCCCAGCATTTT. This sequence encodes CASSQAGTGGYQPQHF. The genes are TRBV14 and TRBJ1-5; 12 nucleotides line up with TRBD1. CDR3 length equals 16 residues. Trimming cost V 1 base and J 5 bases; bases outside gene matches: 3. Germline CDR1 reads SGHDN; CDR2 reads FVKESK.

This clonotype has a count of ten or more. This chain connects TRBV9 to TRBJ2-1; D gene uncertain. Germline V lookup: CDR1 SGDLS, CDR2 YYNGEE. This CDR3 region has 11 residues. Trimming took 0 bases from V and 7 from J, leaving 2 bases between them. The CDR3 DNA sequence: TGTGCCAGCAGCGTAGAAAATGAGCAGTTCTTC. Protein: CASSVENEQFF. The full variable domain, with the rest looked up from reference TRBV9 and TRBJ2-1, is DSGVTQTPKHLITATGQRVTLRCSPRSGDLSVYWYQQSLDQGLQFLIQYYNGEERAKGNILERFSAQQFPDLHSELNLSSLELGDSALYFCASSVENEQFFGPGTRLTVL.

This sequence joins TRBV20-1 and TRBJ2-1; D tentatively reads TRBD1 or TRBD2 (5 bases each). Germline V CDR1 and CDR2: DFQATT, SNEGSKA (reference sequence). CDR3 length: 11 amino acids. CDR3 amino acids: CRIMWGNEQFF. CDR3 DNA: TGCAGAATAATGTGGGGGAATGAGCAGTTCTTC.

The V call is TRBV3-1, the J call TRBJ1-5, with TRBD1 matching over 7 bases. This CDR3 comprises 14 residues. Looked up from germline, CDR1 is LGHDT and CDR2 is YNNKEL (reference sequence). The V gene end was trimmed by 5 bases and the J gene end by 5 bases; junction bases not matched to a gene: 6. The CDR3 sequence: CASSTDREYQPQHF. CDR3 DNA sequence: TGTGCCAGCAGCACAGACAGGGAGTATCAGCCCCAGCATTTT.

As DNA, the CDR3 is TGTGCCAGCAGTGAAGATCCCGGGACCTACGAGCAGTACTTC. This encodes CASSEDPGTYEQYF. The gene calls are TRBV25-1 and TRBJ2-7; D may be TRBD2 (5 bases). This CDR3 comprises 14 residues. V lost 2 bases to trimming and J lost 2 bases, with 10 bases between them. Germline loops: CDR1 MGHDK, CDR2 SYGVNS.

This chain connects TRBV4-2 to TRBJ2-5; TRBD2 matches at 8 bases. After removal of 1 base from V and 4 bases from J, the junction contained 8 bases not matched to a gene. CDR1 is LGHNA and CDR2 is YNFKEQ in the germline V gene. The CDR3 has 16 residues. CDR3 nucleotides: TGTGCCAGCAGCCAAGTGACAGCGGGAGTTGTAGAGACCCAGTACTTC. Translation gives CASSQVTAGVVETQYF.